This TCR beta chain originates from a study of blood T cell repertoires in COVID-19. Across the study: COVID-19 samples from acute and convalescent phases originated in the United States, Italy and Spain.

Trimming at V came to 6 bases and at J to 6 bases, leaving 8 bases not matched to a gene. Germline-derived CDR1 and CDR2 are SQVTM and ANQGSEA. The CDR3 loop spans 13 amino acids. Method: immunoSEQ multiplex PCR; TCRdb's copy keeps in-frame clones and lacks some. The sample lists hundreds of thousands of clones; around 85% were seen once. All enrollees were roughly 18 to 95 years old and from roughly 26 US areas. Allocation to cohorts depended on clinical history reported by the participants. The rearrangement joins TRBV29-1 to TRBJ1-2; 9 nucleotides match TRBD1. Sequencing was performed on PBMCs or T cells enriched from blood (not recorded which). The receptor's source is a woman aged 40 to 50 with acute COVID-19. The CDR3 protein is CSVITGGADGYTF. Here the CDR3 DNA reads TGCAGCGTCATCACAGGGGGCGCGGATGGCTACACCTTC.